Shown below are 9 T cell receptor beta chains from a single sample sequenced in a study of blood T cell repertoires in COVID-19. The protocol was immunoSEQ multiplex PCR, while the TCRdb copy is restricted to in-frame clones and leaves out a portion. In the table there are roughly 300,000 clones, roughly 90% of which are singletons. Sequencing was carried out using peripheral blood. The receptor source for this set is a man between 18 and 35 years old who had recovered from COVID-19.

V gene TRBV29-1 combines with J gene TRBJ2-5, with 8 bases aligning to TRBD2. The CDR3 has 14 amino acids. The V gene end was trimmed by 0 bases and the J gene end by 1 base; junction bases not matched to a gene: 1. The germline V gene encodes CDR1 SQVTM and CDR2 ANQGSEA. CDR3: CSVEDGTSQETQYF. Written as DNA, the CDR3 is TGCAGCGTTGAAGATGGGACTAGCCAAGAGACCCAGTACTTC.

The chain combines TRBV6-5 with TRBJ2-1, with TRBD1 identical over 8 bases. CDR1 and CDR2 from the germline V gene are MNHEY and SVGAGI. CDR3 length: 13 residues. V lost 6 bases, J lost 12 bases, and 10 bases stayed unmatched. The DNA for the CDR3 is TGTGCCAGCAGAAACCGACAGGGGAGTGGGCAGTTCTTC. Its protein product is CASRNRQGSGQFF.

The J gene is TRBJ1-2, the V gene TRBV7-9, with D perhaps matching TRBD1 (5 bases). This CDR3 is built from 16 residues. Germline CDR1 reads SEHNR; CDR2 reads FQNEAQ (reference sequence). V lost 5 bases, J lost 0 bases, and 16 bases lay in between. The CDR3 bases are TGTGCCAGCAGCCAGAGTTGGGGCCTATCTAACTATGGCTACACCTTC. Amino acid sequence: CASSQSWGLSNYGYTF. The whole variable domain, filled in from reference TRBV7-9 and TRBJ1-2, reads DTGVSQNPRHKITKRGQNVTFRCDPISEHNRLYWYRQTLGQGPEFLTYFQNEAQLEKSRLLSDRFSAERPKGSFSTLEIQRTEQGDSAMYLCASSQSWGLSNYGYTFGSGTRLTVV.

The J gene is TRBJ1-6, the V gene TRBV7-9; D is uncertain. The CDR3 runs to 12 residues. V lost 5 bases, J lost 11 bases, and 10 bases lay in between. The germline V gene has CDR1 SEHNR and CDR2 FQNEAQ (reference sequence). The CDR3 loop is CASSNREAPLHF. CDR3 sequence (DNA): TGTGCCAGCAGCAACAGAGAAGCACCCCTCCACTTT.

This clone was seen only a few times. V is TRBV5-1 and J is TRBJ2-7, with 7 positions matching TRBD1. CDR1 SGHRS and CDR2 YFSETQ come from the germline V gene. The CDR3 runs to 12 residues. V lost 4 bases to trimming and J lost 4 bases; unmatched junction nucleotides: 2. CDR3 loop: CASSRQGYEQYF. The CDR3 DNA follows: TGCGCCAGCAGCCGACAGGGATACGAGCAGTACTTC. The whole variable domain, remainder taken from reference TRBV5-1 and TRBJ2-7, is KAGVTQTPRYLIKTRGQQVTLSCSPISGHRSVSWYQQTPGQGLQFLFEYFSETQRNKGNFPGRFSGRQFSNSRSEMNVSTLELGDSALYLCASSRQGYEQYFGPGTRLTVT.

The gene calls are TRBV5-4 and TRBJ2-7; the match to TRBD2 covers 8 bases. The CDR3 length is 13 residues. Germline assignment: CDR1 SGHNT and CDR2 YYREEE (reference sequence). V lost 4 bases to trimming and J lost 4 bases; unmatched junction nucleotides: 4. This chain's CDR3 is CASSHTSGYEQYF. CDR3 bases: TGTGCCAGCAGCCACACTAGCGGTTACGAGCAGTACTTC. Supplemented by reference TRBV5-4 and TRBJ2-7, the full variable domain reads ETGVTQSPTHLIKTRGQQVTLRCSSQSGHNTVSWYQQALGQGPQFIFQYYREEENGRGNFPPRFSGLQFPNYSSELNVNALELDDSALYLCASSHTSGYEQYFGPGTRLTVT.

This clone turned up a few times. J is TRBJ2-5 and V is TRBV3-1 (or the pseudogene TRBV3-2), with D possibly being TRBD2 (6 bases). The CDR3 is made up of 14 amino acids. Germline V gene lookup returns CDR1 LGHDT and CDR2 YNNKEL (reference sequence). Trimming cost V 0 bases and J 7 bases, with 12 bases left between them. Written as DNA, the CDR3 is TGTGCCAGCAGCCAAGACGGACTCGGGGGGACCCAGTACTTC. Amino acids: CASSQDGLGGTQYF.

The chain has TRBV10-3 and TRBJ2-5; 10 bases are shared with TRBD2. After removal of 0 bases from V and 2 bases from J, the junction contained 3 bases not matched to a gene. Germline loops: CDR1 ENHRY, CDR2 SYGVKD. The CDR3 consists of 16 residues. The CDR3 DNA reads TGTGCCATCAGTGAGTCCAGCGGGAGGGAACAAGAGACCCAGTACTTC. Translating gives CAISESSGREQETQYF.

The V gene is TRBV19, the J gene TRBJ2-7, with D possibly being TRBD2 (5 bases). The germline V gene encodes CDR1 LNHDA and CDR2 SQIVND (reference sequence). This CDR3 region has 14 residues. V lost 5 bases to trimming and J lost 3 bases, with 14 bases between them. The CDR3 DNA reads TGTGCCAGTAGTCGACGGGATAGCAGCTACGAGCAGTACTTC. It encodes CASSRRDSSYEQYF.